The next 20 T cell receptor beta chains were all read from a single sample in a study of vaccination effects on CD4 cells after COVID-19. No cognate antigen is known for these TCRs. TCRdb's table, derived via immunoSEQ multiplex PCR, lists solely in-frame clones and lacks some. The repertoire holds about 9,700 clones, with under 80% as singletons. The culture ran for roughly 10 days before CD4+ T cells were isolated. Participants were vaccinated with two doses of either the BNT162b2 or mRNA-1273 vaccine. This specimen was CD4+ T cells from PBMCs cultured without peptide, taken after COVID-19 vaccination. Source of these receptors: a human donor who received a COVID-19 vaccine.

This clone was picked up a small number of times. V gene TRBV11-2 combines with J gene TRBJ2-2, with 10 bases fitting TRBD1. Per the germline V gene, CDR1 is SGHAT and CDR2 is FQNNGV. The CDR3 length is 15 residues. J gave up 6 bases and V 5 bases, and 6 bases lay outside the gene matches. As DNA, the CDR3 is TGTGCCAGCAGCATCGGACAGGGGGATTCCGGGGAGCTGTTTTTT. This gives the protein CASSIGQGDSGELFF.

This clone has just a few counts. This chain's CDR3 is CASSLTGTHSPLHF. For the CDR3, the DNA is TGTGCCAGCAGTTTAACAGGGACCCATTCACCCCTCCACTTT. The V and J genes are TRBV28 and TRBJ1-6; a possible D gene is TRBD1 (6 bases). V was trimmed by 2 bases and J by 8 bases, leaving 10 bases between them. The CDR3 sequence is 14 residues long. In germline, CDR1 is MDHEN, CDR2 SYDVKM. Drawing the rest from reference TRBV28 and TRBJ1-6, the complete variable domain is DVKVTQSSRYLVKRTGEKVFLECVQDMDHENMFWYRQDPGLGLRLIYFSYDVKMKEKGDIPEGYSVSREKKERFSLILESASTNQTSMYLCASSLTGTHSPLHFGNGTRLTVT.

V is TRBV19 and J is TRBJ2-3; TRBD2 might be the D (5 bases). The germline gives CDR1 LNHDA, CDR2 SQIVND (reference sequence). Trimming left V 4 bases short and J 6 bases short, with 17 bases between. There are 15 residues in the CDR3. This chain's CDR3 is CASSNSVRIGDTQYF. The CDR3 DNA follows: TGTGCCAGTAGTAATAGCGTACGGATAGGGGATACGCAGTATTTT.

The V gene is TRBV10-3, the J gene TRBJ2-5; a possible D gene is TRBD2 (6 bases). The ends were cut back, 3 bases at V and 5 bases at J, with 13 bases in the middle. Per the germline V gene, CDR1 is ENHRY and CDR2 is SYGVKD. The CDR3 runs 14 residues. CDR3 amino acids: CAISDGGSSETQYF. DNA for the CDR3: TGTGCCATCAGTGATGGAGGGTCGTCGGAGACCCAGTACTTC.

The chain has TRBV20-1 and TRBJ2-5; no definite D call. Looked up from germline, CDR1 is DFQATT and CDR2 is SNEGSKA (reference sequence). V lost 3 bases, J lost 5 bases, and 4 bases lay in between. The CDR3 runs 10 residues. The CDR3 region has the DNA TGCAGTGCTAGTGAGGAGACCCAGTACTTC. Translating it yields CSASEETQYF.

This clone has more than one count but fewer than ten. The V and J genes are TRBV25-1 and TRBJ1-4, with D hard to call. CDR1 and CDR2 (germline): MGHDK, SYGVNS. This CDR3 region has 12 residues. V lost 7 bases and J 4 bases, leaving 7 bases between the germline ends. CDR3 nucleotides: TGTGCCAGCAAGAAGGGTAATGAAAAACTGTTTTTT. It translates to CASKKGNEKLFF.

CDR3 sequence: CASSSQPAGASYGYTF. The CDR3 nucleotides are TGCGCCAGCAGTTCCCAACCGGCGGGGGCTAGCTATGGCTACACCTTC. The gene calls are TRBV5-1 and TRBJ1-2, with D possibly TRBD1 on 6 matching bases. There are 16 residues in the CDR3. V was shortened by 5 bases and J by 4 bases, with 21 bases between the two germline ends. Germline CDR1 is SGHRS and CDR2 is YFSETQ.

The J gene is TRBJ2-1, the V gene TRBV28; D is possibly TRBD1 (5 bases). Germline values: CDR1 MDHEN, CDR2 SYDVKM. This CDR3 spans 14 amino acids. V dropped 6 bases and J dropped 11 bases, with 20 bases sitting between them. CDR3 loop: CASSHPQGSGKQFF. CDR3 DNA: TGTGCCAGCAGCCACCCCCAGGGCTCTGGTAAGCAGTTCTTC.

The genes are TRBV28 and TRBJ1-2, with D perhaps TRBD1 (6 bases). Between the trimmed V and J ends, which lost 10 bases and 0 bases, there was a span of 15 bases. Germline V lookup: CDR1 MDHEN, CDR2 SYDVKM. The CDR3 sequence is 14 residues long. The CDR3 loop is CATTQGRANYGYTF. The CDR3 DNA sequence: TGTGCCACTACACAGGGACGGGCTAACTATGGCTACACCTTC.

The V gene is TRBV7-2, the J gene TRBJ2-4; 9 bases are shared with TRBD1. Trimming took 5 bases from V and 7 from J; bases not matched to a gene: 6. The CDR3 is 14 residues long. Germline CDR1 reads SGHTA; CDR2 reads FQGNSA. The CDR3 sequence is CASSVGQGRNIQYF. Here the CDR3 DNA reads TGTGCCAGCAGCGTAGGACAGGGGAGGAACATTCAGTACTTC.

The chain uses TRBV7-8 and TRBJ2-7; 7 bases fit TRBD1. The V and J ends lost 3 bases and 5 bases, in that order; junction bases with no gene match: 10. Germline V lookup: CDR1 SGHVS, CDR2 FQNEAQ. The CDR3 has 15 amino acids. Here the CDR3 DNA reads TGTGCCAGCAGCTTCTTCCGGACAGGTCCGCACGAGCAGTACTTC. Translated, it gives CASSFFRTGPHEQYF.

The chain has TRBV27 and TRBJ2-1; the match to TRBD2 covers 10 bases. CDR3 length: 14 amino acids. The germline V gene has CDR1 MNHEY and CDR2 SMNVEV (reference sequence). V was pared by 6 bases and J by 4 bases, with 3 bases of the junction left unmatched. CDR3 in amino acids: CASRASGGYNEQFF. CDR3 sequence (DNA): TGTGCCAGCAGAGCTAGCGGGGGTTACAATGAGCAGTTCTTC.

The chain combines TRBV27 with TRBJ2-7; D is possibly TRBD2 (6 bases). Trimming removed 2 bases from V and 1 base from J, with 12 bases in between. The germline V gene has CDR1 MNHEY and CDR2 SMNVEV (reference sequence). The CDR3 spans 15 residues. CDR3 sequence (DNA): TGTGCCAGCAGTTTAGACGCTCGGGAGTCCTACGAGCAGTACTTC. This sequence encodes CASSLDARESYEQYF.

In its sample, this clone was seen once. The V gene is TRBV7-9, the J gene TRBJ1-4; D remains unclear. This CDR3 has 11 residues. Germline lookup yields CDR1 SEHNR and CDR2 FQNEAQ (reference sequence). Trimming took off 3 bases at V and 4 bases at J, with 0 bases between the two ends. The CDR3 DNA reads as TGTGCCAGCAGCTTTAATGAAAAACTGTTTTTT. This gives the protein CASSFNEKLFF.

This clone was observed a single time. The chain uses TRBV9 and TRBJ2-3, with 7 bases that match TRBD2. The length of the CDR3 is 16 residues. The germline CDR1 and CDR2 sequences are SGDLS and YYNGEE. V lost 0 bases and J lost 2; bases outside the gene matches: 6. CDR3 in amino acids: CASSVGGGYITDTQYF. The DNA for the CDR3 is TGTGCCAGCAGCGTAGGGGGGGGGTATATCACAGATACGCAGTATTTT. Looking up the rest from reference TRBV9 and TRBJ2-3 gives the full variable domain: DSGVTQTPKHLITATGQRVTLRCSPRSGDLSVYWYQQSLDQGLQFLIQYYNGEERAKGNILERFSAQQFPDLHSELNLSSLELGDSALYFCASSVGGGYITDTQYFGPGTRLTVL.

V is TRBV4-3 and J is TRBJ1-4, with D perhaps matching TRBD1 (5 bases). Trimming removed 3 bases from V and 5 bases from J, with 7 bases in between. The CDR3 runs 13 residues. CDR1 and CDR2 from the germline V gene are LGHNA and YSLEER. The chain's CDR3 is CASSQRGNEKLFF. The CDR3 nucleotides read TGCGCCAGCAGCCAGCGGGGGAATGAAAAACTGTTTTTT.

In regard to this clone: Mismatch with germline at one junction end may stem from a read error. This rearrangement joins TRBV2 to TRBJ2-2, with D hard to call. Germline CDR1 SNHLY, CDR2 FYNNEI. The CDR3 has 15 residues. CDR3 residues: CASSEGSTNTGELFF. The CDR3 region has the DNA TGTGCCAGCAGCGAAGGTTCTACGAACACCGGGGAGCTGTTTTTT.

This rearrangement joins TRBV7-9 to TRBJ2-7, with 8 bases lining up with TRBD1. This CDR3 is built from 15 residues. Trimming removed 3 bases from V and 3 bases from J; junction bases left unmatched: 7. Germline loops: CDR1 SEHNR, CDR2 FQNEAQ (reference sequence). The CDR3 coding sequence is TGTGCCAGCAGCTTGGCCGGGACAGGTGACTACGAGCAGTACTTC. Translation: CASSLAGTGDYEQYF.

This sequence joins TRBV28 and TRBJ1-2, with 7 bases fitting TRBD1. The ends lost 6 bases at V and 12 bases at J; junction bases unmatched: 10. This CDR3 comprises 12 residues. CDR1 MDHEN and CDR2 SYDVKM come from the germline V gene. CDR3 sequence reads: CASSLYRGSHTF. As DNA, the CDR3 is TGTGCCAGCAGCCTATACAGGGGAAGCCACACCTTC.

V is TRBV28 and J is TRBJ1-5; tentative D call: TRBD1 (5 bases). This CDR3 contains 16 residues. V lost 2 bases to trimming and J lost 7 bases, with 18 bases between them. Germline lookup yields CDR1 MDHEN and CDR2 SYDVKM. CDR3 amino acids: CASSLGRGPSGQPQHF. CDR3 in DNA: TGTGCCAGCAGTTTAGGCCGGGGCCCCTCAGGGCAGCCCCAGCATTTT. Full variable domain (outside the CDR3, taken from reference TRBV28 and TRBJ1-5): DVKVTQSSRYLVKRTGEKVFLECVQDMDHENMFWYRQDPGLGLRLIYFSYDVKMKEKGDIPEGYSVSREKKERFSLILESASTNQTSMYLCASSLGRGPSGQPQHFGDGTRLSIL.